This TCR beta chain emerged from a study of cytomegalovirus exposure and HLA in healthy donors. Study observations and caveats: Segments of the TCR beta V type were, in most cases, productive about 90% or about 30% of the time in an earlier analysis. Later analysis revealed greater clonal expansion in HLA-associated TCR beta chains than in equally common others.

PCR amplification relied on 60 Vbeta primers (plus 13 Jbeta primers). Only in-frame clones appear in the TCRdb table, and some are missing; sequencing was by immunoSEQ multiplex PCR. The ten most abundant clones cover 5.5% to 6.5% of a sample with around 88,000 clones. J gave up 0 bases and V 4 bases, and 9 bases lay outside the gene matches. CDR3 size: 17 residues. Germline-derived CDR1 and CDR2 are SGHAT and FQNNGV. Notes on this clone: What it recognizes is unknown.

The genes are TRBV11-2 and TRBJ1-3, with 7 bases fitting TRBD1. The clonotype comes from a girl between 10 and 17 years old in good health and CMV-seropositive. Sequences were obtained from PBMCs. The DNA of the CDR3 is TGTGCCAGCAGCTCTACCACGGACAGGTACTCTGGAAACACCATATATTTT. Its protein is CASSSTTDRYSGNTIYF.